The TCR beta chain described here comes from a study of T cells in Graves' hyperthyroidism and ophthalmopathy. Study-level points and caveats: A model of 13 V-J features distinguished ophthalmopathy from stable hyperthyroidism.

Per germline, CDR1 WSHSY and CDR2 SAAADI. V was shortened by 10 bases and J by 3 bases, with 10 bases between the two germline ends. This CDR3 comprises 12 residues. This clonotype was detected ten times or more. Antigen: not known. The source material, RNA transcripts, was used to amplify TCR beta CDR3 regions. Researchers ran a first-round RT-PCR on the TCR CDR3 using the HTBI primer set. One entry per CDR3 protein, called by TCRdb with MiXCR from the multiplex PCR reads. The data contain nearly 250,000 distinct CDR3 sequences, roughly 15% of them singletons. This receptor was obtained from a woman aged 18-29 years with Graves' ophthalmopathy. V and J are TRBV10-2 and TRBJ2-1; no reliable D call. The sample comprised blood. This chain's CDR3 is CATAVGYNEQFF. CDR3 DNA sequence: TGCGCCACCGCTGTAGGCTACAATGAGCAGTTCTTC.